This record concerns one T cell receptor beta chain sequence. Its antigen is unidentified. The data were taken from a study of cytomegalovirus exposure and HLA in healthy donors. General study results and limits: According to an earlier analysis, most TCR beta V segments yielded productive rearrangements about 87% or about 30% of the time. A few V segments could not be told apart, such as TRBV6-2 and TRBV6-3, and were left out.

PCR involved 60 Vbeta and 13 Jbeta primers. Libraries were prepared by immunoSEQ multiplex PCR; TCRdb keeps only in-frame clonotypes and omits some of them. The sample lists roughly 150,000 clones, 75% occurring once. CDR1 and CDR2 from the germline V gene are DFQATT and SNEGSKA (reference sequence). V lost 5 bases to trimming and J lost 9 bases, with 8 bases between them. This CDR3 comprises 10 residues. Sequencing was done on a sample of PBMCs. This clonotype originated in a man younger than 35 in good health and CMV-seropositive. The chain uses TRBV20-1 and TRBJ2-4; no clear D. The CDR3 DNA is TGCAGTGCTCAGACTCCCATTCAGTACTTC. Its protein is CSAQTPIQYF.